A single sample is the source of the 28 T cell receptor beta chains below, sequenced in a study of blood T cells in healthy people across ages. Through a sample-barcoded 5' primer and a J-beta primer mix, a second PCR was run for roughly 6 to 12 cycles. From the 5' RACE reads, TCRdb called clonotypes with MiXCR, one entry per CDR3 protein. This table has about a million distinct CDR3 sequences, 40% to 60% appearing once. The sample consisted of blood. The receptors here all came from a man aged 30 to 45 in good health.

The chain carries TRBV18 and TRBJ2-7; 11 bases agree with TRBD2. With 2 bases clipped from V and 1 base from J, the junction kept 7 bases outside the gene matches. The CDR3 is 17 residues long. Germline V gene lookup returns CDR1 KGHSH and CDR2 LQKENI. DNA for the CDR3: TGTGCCAGCTCACCAACTAGCGGGGGCTTGATGTCCTACGAGCAGTACTTC. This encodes CASSPTSGGLMSYEQYF. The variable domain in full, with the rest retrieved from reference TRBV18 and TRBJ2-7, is NAGVMQNPRHLVRRRGQEARLRCSPMKGHSHVYWYRQLPEEGLKFMVYLQKENIIDESGMPKERFSAEFPKEGPSILRIQQVVRGDSAAYFCASSPTSGGLMSYEQYFGPGTRLTVT.

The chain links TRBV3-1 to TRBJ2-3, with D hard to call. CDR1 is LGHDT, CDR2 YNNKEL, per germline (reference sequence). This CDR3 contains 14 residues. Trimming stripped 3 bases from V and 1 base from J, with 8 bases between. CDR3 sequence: CASSHGSRTDTQYF. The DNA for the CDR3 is TGTGCCAGCAGCCACGGCTCTCGCACAGATACGCAGTATTTT.

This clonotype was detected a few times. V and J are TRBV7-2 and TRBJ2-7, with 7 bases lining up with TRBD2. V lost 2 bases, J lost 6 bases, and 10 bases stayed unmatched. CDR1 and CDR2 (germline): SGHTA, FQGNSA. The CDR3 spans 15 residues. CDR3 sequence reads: CASSLKRLATSEQYF. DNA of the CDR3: TGTGCCAGCAGCTTAAAGAGACTAGCCACTTCCGAGCAGTACTTC.

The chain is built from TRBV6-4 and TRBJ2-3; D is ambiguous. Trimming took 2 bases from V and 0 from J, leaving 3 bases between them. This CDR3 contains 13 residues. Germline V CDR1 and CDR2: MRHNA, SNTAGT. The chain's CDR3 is CASSDQSTDTQYF. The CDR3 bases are TGTGCCAGCAGTGACCAGAGCACAGATACGCAGTATTTT.

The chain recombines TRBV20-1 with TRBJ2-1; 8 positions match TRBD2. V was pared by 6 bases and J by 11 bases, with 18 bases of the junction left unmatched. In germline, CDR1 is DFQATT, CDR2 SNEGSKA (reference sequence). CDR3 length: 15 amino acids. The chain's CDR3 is CSAEGISGAPDKQFF. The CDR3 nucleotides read TGCAGTGCCGAAGGGATTAGCGGGGCCCCCGATAAGCAGTTCTTC.

The DNA of the CDR3 is TGTGCCAGCAGTGAGTCCTTAGCGGGGGGGAACACAGATACGCAGTATTTT. This sequence encodes CASSESLAGGNTDTQYF. The chain combines TRBV2 with TRBJ2-3; 11 bases match TRBD2. CDR3 length equals 17 residues. Germline V gene sequence: CDR1 SNHLY, CDR2 FYNNEI. V was pared by 3 bases and J by 2 bases, with 7 bases of the junction left unmatched.

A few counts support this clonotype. DNA of the CDR3: TGTGCCAGCAGCTCTTCGACCGGTGGGGCCAACGTCCTGACTTTC. It is translated as CASSSSTGGANVLTF. The chain uses TRBV7-2 and TRBJ2-6, with D hard to call. Germline V lookup: CDR1 SGHTA, CDR2 FQGNSA. V dropped 4 bases and J dropped 3 bases, with 10 bases sitting between them. This CDR3 spans 15 amino acids. Full variable domain (outside the CDR3, taken from reference TRBV7-2 and TRBJ2-6): GAGVSQSPSNKVTEKGKDVELRCDPISGHTALYWYRQSLGQGLEFLIYFQGNSAPDKSGLPSDRFSAERTGGSVSTLTIQRTQQEDSAVYLCASSSSTGGANVLTFGAGSRLTVL.

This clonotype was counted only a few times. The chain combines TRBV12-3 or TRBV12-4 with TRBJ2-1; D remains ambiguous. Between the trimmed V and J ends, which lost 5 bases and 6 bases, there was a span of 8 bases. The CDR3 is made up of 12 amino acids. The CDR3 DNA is TGTGCCAGCAGTCCCCGGATCAATGAGCAGTTCTTC. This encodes CASSPRINEQFF.

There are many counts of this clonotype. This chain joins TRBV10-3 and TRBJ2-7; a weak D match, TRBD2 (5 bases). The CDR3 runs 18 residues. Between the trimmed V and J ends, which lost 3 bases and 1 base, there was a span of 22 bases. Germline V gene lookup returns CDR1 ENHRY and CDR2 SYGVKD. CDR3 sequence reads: CAISDLQARGRVSYEQYF. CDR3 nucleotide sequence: TGTGCCATCAGTGATTTGCAAGCCCGGGGAAGGGTTTCCTACGAGCAGTACTTC.

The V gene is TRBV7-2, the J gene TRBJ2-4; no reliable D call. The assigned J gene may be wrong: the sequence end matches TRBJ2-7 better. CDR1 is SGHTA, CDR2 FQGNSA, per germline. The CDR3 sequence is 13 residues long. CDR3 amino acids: CASSAVDRYEQYF. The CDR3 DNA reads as TGTGCCAGCAGCGCAGTTGACCGGTACGAGCAGTACTTC.

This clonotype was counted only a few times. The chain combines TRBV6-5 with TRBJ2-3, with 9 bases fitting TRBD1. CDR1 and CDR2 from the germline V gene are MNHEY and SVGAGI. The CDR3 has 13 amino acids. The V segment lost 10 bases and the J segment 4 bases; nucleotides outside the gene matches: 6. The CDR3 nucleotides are TGTGCCACCAGACAGGGGGAGGCAGATACGCAGTATTTT. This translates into CATRQGEADTQYF.

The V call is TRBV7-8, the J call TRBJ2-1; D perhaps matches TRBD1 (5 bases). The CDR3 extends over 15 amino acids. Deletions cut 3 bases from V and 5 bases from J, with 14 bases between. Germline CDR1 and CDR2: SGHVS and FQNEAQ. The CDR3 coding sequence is TGTGCCAGCAGCTTCCGGCAGGGATCAGACAATGAGCAGTTCTTC. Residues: CASSFRQGSDNEQFF.

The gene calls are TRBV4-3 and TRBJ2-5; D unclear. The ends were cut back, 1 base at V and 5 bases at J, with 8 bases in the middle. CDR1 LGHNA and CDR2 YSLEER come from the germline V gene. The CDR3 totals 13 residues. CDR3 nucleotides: TGCGCCAGCAGCCAAGGGCATCTGGAGACCCAGTACTTC. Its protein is CASSQGHLETQYF.

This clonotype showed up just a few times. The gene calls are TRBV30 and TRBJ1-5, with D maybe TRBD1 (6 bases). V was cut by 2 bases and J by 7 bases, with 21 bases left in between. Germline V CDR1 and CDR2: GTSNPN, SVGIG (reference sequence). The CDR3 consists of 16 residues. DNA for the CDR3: TGTGCCTGGAGTCCGAGAAAGGGGGGGATTTCGCAGCCCCAGCATTTT. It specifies CAWSPRKGGISQPQHF.

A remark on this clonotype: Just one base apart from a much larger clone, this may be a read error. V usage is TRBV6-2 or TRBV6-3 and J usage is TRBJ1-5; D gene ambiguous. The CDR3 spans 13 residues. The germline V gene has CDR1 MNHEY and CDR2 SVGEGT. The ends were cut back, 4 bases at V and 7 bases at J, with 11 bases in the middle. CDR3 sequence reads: CASSCADTQPQHF. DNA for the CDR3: TGTGCCAGCAGTTGCGCTGACACGCAGCCCCAGCATTTT.

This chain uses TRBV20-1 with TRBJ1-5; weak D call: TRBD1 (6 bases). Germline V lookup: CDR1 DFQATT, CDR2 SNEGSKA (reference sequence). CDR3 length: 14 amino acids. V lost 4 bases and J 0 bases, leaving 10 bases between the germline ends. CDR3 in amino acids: CSATPDSSNQPQHF. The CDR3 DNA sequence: TGCAGTGCTACCCCGGACAGTAGCAATCAGCCCCAGCATTTT.

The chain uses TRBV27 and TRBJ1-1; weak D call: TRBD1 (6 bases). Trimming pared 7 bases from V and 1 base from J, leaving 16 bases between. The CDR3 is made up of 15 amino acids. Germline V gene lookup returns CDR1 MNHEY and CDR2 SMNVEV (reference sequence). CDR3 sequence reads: CASNKLTGQNTEAFF. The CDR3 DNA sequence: TGTGCCAGCAATAAGCTTACAGGGCAGAACACTGAAGCTTTCTTT.

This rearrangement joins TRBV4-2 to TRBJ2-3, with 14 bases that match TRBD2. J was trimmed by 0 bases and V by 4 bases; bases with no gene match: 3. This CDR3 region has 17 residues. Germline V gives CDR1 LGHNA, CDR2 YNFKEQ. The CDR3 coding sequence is TGTGCCAGCAGCCCCCGGACTAGCGGGGGGAGCACAGATACGCAGTATTTT. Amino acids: CASSPRTSGGSTDTQYF.

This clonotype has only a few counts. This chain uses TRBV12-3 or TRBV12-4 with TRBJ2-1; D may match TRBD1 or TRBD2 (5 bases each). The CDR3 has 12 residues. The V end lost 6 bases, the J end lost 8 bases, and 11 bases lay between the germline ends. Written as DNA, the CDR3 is TGTGCCAGCAGCGATGGGGGAGATGAGCAGTTCTTC. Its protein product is CASSDGGDEQFF.

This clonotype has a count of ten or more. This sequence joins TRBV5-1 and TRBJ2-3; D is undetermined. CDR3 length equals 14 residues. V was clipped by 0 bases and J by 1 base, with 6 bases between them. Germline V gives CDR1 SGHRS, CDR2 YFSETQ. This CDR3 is CASSLEGGTDTQYF. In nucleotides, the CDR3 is TGCGCCAGCAGCTTGGAGGGCGGCACAGATACGCAGTATTTT.

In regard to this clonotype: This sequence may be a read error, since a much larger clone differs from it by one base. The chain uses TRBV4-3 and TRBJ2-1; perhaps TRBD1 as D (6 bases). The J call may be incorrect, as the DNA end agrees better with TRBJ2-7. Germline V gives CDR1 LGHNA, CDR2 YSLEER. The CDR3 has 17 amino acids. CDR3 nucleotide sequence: TGCGCCAGCAGCCAAGAGAGTACGCCAGGGGTATACAATGAGCAGTACTTC. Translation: CASSQESTPGVYNEQYF.

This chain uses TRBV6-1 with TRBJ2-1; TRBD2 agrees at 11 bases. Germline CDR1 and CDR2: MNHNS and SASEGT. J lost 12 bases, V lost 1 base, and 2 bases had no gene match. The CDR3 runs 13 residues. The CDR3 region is CASSEGSGGGQFF. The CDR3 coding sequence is TGTGCCAGCAGTGAAGGTAGCGGGGGGGGGCAGTTCTTC.

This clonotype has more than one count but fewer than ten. In nucleotides, the CDR3 is TGTGCCAGCAGCAATCGGGGTTTGGAGACCCAGTACTTC. Amino acid sequence: CASSNRGLETQYF. The rearrangement links TRBV7-2 to TRBJ2-5, with a possible D match to TRBD2 (5 bases). V gave up 5 bases and J gave up 5 bases, with 12 bases separating them. The germline gives CDR1 SGHTA, CDR2 FQGNSA. This CDR3 contains 13 residues.

In DNA, the CDR3 is TGTGCCAGCAGCATAGAGAGGGCAGACGCCAATCAGCCCCAGCATTTT. Amino acid sequence: CASSIERADANQPQHF. The J gene is TRBJ1-5, the V gene TRBV7-9; D gene unclear. V lost 5 bases and J 3 bases, leaving 17 bases between the germline ends. The CDR3 contains 16 residues. Germline CDR1 and CDR2: SEHNR and FQNEAQ (reference sequence). Drawing the rest from reference TRBV7-9 and TRBJ1-5, the complete variable domain is DTGVSQNPRHKITKRGQNVTFRCDPISEHNRLYWYRQTLGQGPEFLTYFQNEAQLEKSRLLSDRFSAERPKGSFSTLEIQRTEQGDSAMYLCASSIERADANQPQHFGDGTRLSIL.

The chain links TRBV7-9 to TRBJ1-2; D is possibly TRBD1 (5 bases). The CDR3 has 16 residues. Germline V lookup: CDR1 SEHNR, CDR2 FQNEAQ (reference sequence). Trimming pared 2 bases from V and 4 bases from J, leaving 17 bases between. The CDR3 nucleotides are TGTGCCAGCAGCTTAACCGGACAAGAGGACTTCTATGGCTACACCTTC. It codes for CASSLTGQEDFYGYTF.

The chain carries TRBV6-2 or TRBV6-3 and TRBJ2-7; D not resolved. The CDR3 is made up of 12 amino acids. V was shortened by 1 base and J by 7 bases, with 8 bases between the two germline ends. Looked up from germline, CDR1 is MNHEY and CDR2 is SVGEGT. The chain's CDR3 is CASSYFSGEQYF. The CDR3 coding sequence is TGTGCCAGCAGTTACTTTTCTGGGGAGCAGTACTTC.

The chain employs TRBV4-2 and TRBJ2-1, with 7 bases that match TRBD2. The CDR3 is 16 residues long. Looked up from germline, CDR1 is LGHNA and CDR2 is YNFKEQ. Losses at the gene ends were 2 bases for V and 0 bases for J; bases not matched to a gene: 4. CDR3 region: CASSQSRESSYNEQFF. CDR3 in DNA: TGTGCCAGCAGCCAATCGCGGGAGAGCTCCTACAATGAGCAGTTCTTC.

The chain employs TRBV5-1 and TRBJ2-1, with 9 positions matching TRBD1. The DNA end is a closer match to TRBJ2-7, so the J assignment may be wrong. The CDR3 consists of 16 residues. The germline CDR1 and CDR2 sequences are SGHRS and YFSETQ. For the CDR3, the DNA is TGCGCCAGCAGCTCCAGCCCGGGACAGGGCCTGCTCGAGCAGTACTTC. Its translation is CASSSSPGQGLLEQYF.